This T cell receptor (beta chain) was sequenced during a study of CD8 T cells in Susac syndrome (dated by TCRdb to the late 2010s). Describing the broader study: Repertoire sequencing was used to test whether CD8+ T cell activation and differentiation in Susac syndrome was antigen driven.

Trimming takes 1 base from V and 5 bases from J, and the germline ends sit 8 bases apart. The CDR3 runs 14 amino acids, cysteine and phenylalanine included. The kept DNA is CDR3 alone, 42 bases in frame from the first base. In the germline V gene (reference sequence), CDR1 corresponds to SEHNR and CDR2 to FQNEAQ. RNA was extracted using the RNeasy kit, and roughly 0.5 to 1 ug of the RNA was reverse transcribed with random hexamers. The immunoSEQ multiplex PCR assay, covering 54 Vbeta and 13 Jbeta segments, was used to amplify TCR beta CDR3 regions. PCR amplification bias was corrected by using a synthetic template baseline for primer optimization and computational correction. The authors' analysis ran thus. Reads were assigned to V, D and J genes according to IMGT and analyzed in immunoSEQ Analyzer, with only productive sequences retained. To calculate clonality, Shannon entropy was normalized by log2 of the number of productive unique sequences and then subtracted from one. For each patient and control, public and private clones were evaluated among the 100 most prevalent clones. Clones were defined as Susac-specific when absent from the healthy and MS cohorts, from 1052 published viral clones and from other ImmuneACCESS disease sequences. Starting from the raw public reads, TCRdb applied fastp trimming at Q25, assembled clones with MiXCR and retained in-frame beta chains. Each CDR3 protein appears once, grouped with its most common genes and DNA. Clone size and V and J calls follow TCRdb, not the original study. The sample includes under 250,000 distinct CDR3 sequences, with about 94% observed a single time. The top ten clones comprise 0.055% to 0.075% of the sample.

Regarding this clonotype: What this receptor recognizes is not known. Base qualities are not provided; no much larger clone lies one nucleotide away.

High-throughput TCR beta sequencing profiled peripheral blood CD8+ and CD4+ T cells from healthy donors, Susac syndrome patients and multiple sclerosis patients. Treatment-naive patients with stable or active relapsing-remitting disease fulfilling revised McDonald criteria were used as multiple sclerosis controls. Bulk CD8+ and CD4+ T cells were purified by magnetic negative isolation, while CD8+ TEMRA cells were enriched using FACS. Blood was drawn into EDTA tubes, processed within 24 hours, and PBMCs were isolated by density gradient centrifugation. PBMCs intended for TCR sequencing were cryopreserved in liquid nitrogen and were subsequently thawed in a 37 degrees C water bath. Purity of sorted or isolated CD4+, CD8+ and CD8+ TEMRA cells was at least 90%. Study-wide findings and limitations: The study acknowledged that relatively few individuals were included in the TCR sequencing and HLA analysis.

This clonotype originated in a human donor with multiple sclerosis. Recombination joined TRBV7-9 with TRBJ1-4; the D gene lacks a confident call. The sequenced sample consisted of CD4+ T cells from PBMCs. The CDR3 amino acid sequence is: CASSLDSGNEKLFF. The sequence in DNA is TGTGCCAGCAGCTTAGATTCGGGGAATGAAAAACTGTTTTTT. The CDR3, completed at both ends by the reference TRBV7-9 and TRBJ1-4 genes, gives the full variable domain DTGVSQNPRHKITKRGQNVTFRCDPISEHNRLYWYRQTLGQGPEFLTYFQNEAQLEKSRLLSDRFSAERPKGSFSTLEIQRTEQGDSAMYLCASSLDSGNEKLFFGSGTQLSVL.